These 9 T cell receptor beta chains came from one sample sequenced in a study of blood T cell repertoires in COVID-19. TCRdb's copy holds only in-frame clones and misses some; the assay was immunoSEQ multiplex PCR. The sample has about 380,000 clones; around 87% are singletons. The sequenced material came from peripheral blood. These receptor sequences come from a man aged 18 to 29 with active or convalescent COVID-19.

The chain employs TRBV7-3 and TRBJ2-1; 10 bases fit TRBD2. Losses at the gene ends were 6 bases for V and 4 bases for J; bases not matched to a gene: 3. Germline V gene sequence: CDR1 SGHTA, CDR2 FQGTGA. This CDR3 has 14 amino acids. This CDR3 reads CASSSGGSYNEQFF. The CDR3, as DNA: TGTGCCAGCAGTAGCGGGGGGAGTTACAATGAGCAGTTCTTC.

The table lists this clone with a count of one. The gene calls are TRBV4-1 and TRBJ1-1; D uncertain. The length of the CDR3 is 18 residues. Between the trimmed V and J ends, which lost 8 bases and 0 bases, there was a span of 25 bases. Germline lookup yields CDR1 MGHRA and CDR2 YSYEKL. The CDR3 nucleotides read TGCGCCAGCCGAACTCAAGATTTCGGGTCGTTCATGAACACTGAAGCTTTCTTT. Translated, it gives CASRTQDFGSFMNTEAFF.

The chain employs TRBV10-1 and TRBJ1-1; 7 bases line up with TRBD1. After removal of 2 bases from V and 3 bases from J, the junction contained 9 bases not matched to a gene. The length of the CDR3 is 16 residues. Germline-derived CDR1 and CDR2 are WNHNN and SYGVQD (reference sequence). The CDR3: CASSELDREGDTEAFF. Written as DNA, the CDR3 is TGCGCCAGCAGTGAGCTCGACAGGGAAGGGGACACTGAAGCTTTCTTT.

The rearrangement joins TRBV6-5 to TRBJ1-2; no firm D call. Trimming shortened V by 2 bases and J by 4 bases, and 14 bases separated the two germline ends. The CDR3 runs to 15 residues. The germline V gene has CDR1 MNHEY and CDR2 SVGAGI. CDR3 loop: CASSYTRGGIYGYTF. The CDR3 nucleotides are TGTGCCAGCAGTTACACACGGGGAGGGATCTATGGCTACACCTTC.

The chain is built from TRBV28 and TRBJ2-7; D unresolved. CDR1 is MDHEN and CDR2 is SYDVKM in the germline V gene. CDR3 length: 15 amino acids. The V gene lost 6 bases and the J gene lost 2 bases, with 17 bases spanning the gap. CDR3 sequence (DNA): TGTGCCAGCAGCCCGAGATGGAGCAACCCCTACGAGCAGTACTTC. Amino acids: CASSPRWSNPYEQYF. The full variable domain, in which reference TRBV28 and TRBJ2-7 provide the parts outside the CDR3, is DVKVTQSSRYLVKRTGEKVFLECVQDMDHENMFWYRQDPGLGLRLIYFSYDVKMKEKGDIPEGYSVSREKKERFSLILESASTNQTSMYLCASSPRWSNPYEQYFGPGTRLTVT.

This sequence joins TRBV6-1 and TRBJ1-4; 8 bases fit TRBD1. The CDR3 covers 17 residues. With 4 bases clipped from V and 11 bases from J, the junction kept 18 bases outside the gene matches. Germline V CDR1 and CDR2: MNHNS, SASEGT. CDR3 nucleotides: TGTGCCAGCAGTGTACGGACAGGGAACATCGGTTACGGGAAACTGTTTTTT. It encodes CASSVRTGNIGYGKLFF.

J is TRBJ1-1 and V is TRBV28, with D unresolved. Germline CDR1 and CDR2: MDHEN and SYDVKM. The CDR3 spans 16 residues. Trimming took 5 bases from V and 1 from J, leaving 17 bases between them. The CDR3: CASSPDMARKNTEAFF. The DNA for the CDR3 is TGTGCCAGCAGTCCCGACATGGCACGAAAGAACACTGAAGCTTTCTTT.

The V call is TRBV11-2, the J call TRBJ2-7; weak D call: TRBD2 (6 bases). With 6 bases removed from V and 4 bases from J, the gap between germline ends came to 10 bases. Per germline, CDR1 SGHAT and CDR2 FQNNGV. The CDR3 runs to 12 residues. The CDR3 coding sequence is TGTGCCAGCAGGGGAGGCGGATACGAGCAGTACTTC. It encodes CASRGGGYEQYF.

The chain uses TRBV29-1 and TRBJ2-1; 8 nucleotides match TRBD1. CDR1 is SQVTM and CDR2 is ANQGSEA in the germline V gene. CDR3 length equals 11 residues. The trim removed 6 bases at V and 7 bases at J, leaving 2 bases unmatched. DNA of the CDR3: TGCAGCGTAAGACAGGGGAATGAGCAGTTCTTC. Amino acid sequence: CSVRQGNEQFF.